This T cell receptor (beta chain) came from a study of T cell changes during pregnancy in multiple sclerosis. Data came from immunoSEQ multiplex PCR; TCRdb stores just in-frame clones and leaves some out. The table records 70,000 to 100,000 clones, approximately 95% of them present only once. J was trimmed by 9 bases and V by 2 bases; bases with no gene match: 9. CDR3 length: 15 amino acids. Germline lookup yields CDR1 SGHTA and CDR2 FQGNSA. The chain uses TRBV7-2 and TRBJ2-1, with 8 bases fitting TRBD2. The sequencing used peripheral blood, collected in the first trimester of pregnancy. The clonotype originates from a female donor with multiple sclerosis, enrolled in a pregnancy study. The CDR3 here is CASSLRRGGQGEQFF. The CDR3 DNA sequence: TGTGCCAGCAGCTTACGACGGGGGGGCCAGGGTGAGCAGTTCTTC.